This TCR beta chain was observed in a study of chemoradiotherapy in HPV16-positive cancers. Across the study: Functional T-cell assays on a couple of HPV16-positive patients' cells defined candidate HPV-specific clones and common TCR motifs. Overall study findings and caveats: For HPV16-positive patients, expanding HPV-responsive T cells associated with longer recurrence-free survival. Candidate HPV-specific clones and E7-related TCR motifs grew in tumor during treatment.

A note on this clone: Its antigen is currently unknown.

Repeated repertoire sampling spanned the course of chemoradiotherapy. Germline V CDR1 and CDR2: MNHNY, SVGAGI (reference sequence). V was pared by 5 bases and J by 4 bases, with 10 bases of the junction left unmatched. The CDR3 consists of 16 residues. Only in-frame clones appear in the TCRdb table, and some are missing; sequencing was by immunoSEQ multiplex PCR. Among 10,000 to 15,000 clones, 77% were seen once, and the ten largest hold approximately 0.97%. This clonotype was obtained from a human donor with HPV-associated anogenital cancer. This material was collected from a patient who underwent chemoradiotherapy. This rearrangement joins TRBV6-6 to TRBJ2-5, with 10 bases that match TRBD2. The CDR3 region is CASSLAGDLLGETQYF. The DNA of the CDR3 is TGTGCCAGCAGTCTAGCGGGGGACCTTCTGGGAGAGACCCAGTACTTC.